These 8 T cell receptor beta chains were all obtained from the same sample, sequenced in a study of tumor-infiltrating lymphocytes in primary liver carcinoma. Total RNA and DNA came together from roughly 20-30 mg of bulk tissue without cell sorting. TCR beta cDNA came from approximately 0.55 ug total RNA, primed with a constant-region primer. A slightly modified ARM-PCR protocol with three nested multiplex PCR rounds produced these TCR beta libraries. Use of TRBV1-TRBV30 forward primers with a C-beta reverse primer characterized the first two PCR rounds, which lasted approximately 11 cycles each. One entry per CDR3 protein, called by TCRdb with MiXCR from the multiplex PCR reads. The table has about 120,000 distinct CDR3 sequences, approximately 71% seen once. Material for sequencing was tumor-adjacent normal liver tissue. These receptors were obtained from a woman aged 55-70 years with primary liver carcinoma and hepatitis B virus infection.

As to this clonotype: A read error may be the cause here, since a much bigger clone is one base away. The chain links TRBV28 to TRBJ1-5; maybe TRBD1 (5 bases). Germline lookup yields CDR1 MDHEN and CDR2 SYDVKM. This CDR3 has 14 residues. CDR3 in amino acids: CASSLGTAVTAQRF. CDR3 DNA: TGTGCCAGCAGTTTGGGGACCGCGGTTACGGCCCAGCGTTTT. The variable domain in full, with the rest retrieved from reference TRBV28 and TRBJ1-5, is DVKVTQSSRYLVKRTGEKVFLECVQDMDHENMFWYRQDPGLGLRLIYFSYDVKMKEKGDIPEGYSVSREKKERFSLILESASTNQTSMYLCASSLGTAVTAQRFGDGTRLSIL.

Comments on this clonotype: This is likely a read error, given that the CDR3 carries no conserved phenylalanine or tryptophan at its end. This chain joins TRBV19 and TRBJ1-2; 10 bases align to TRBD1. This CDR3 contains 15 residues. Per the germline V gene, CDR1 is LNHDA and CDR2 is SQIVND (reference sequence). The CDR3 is CAGSPDRGSDYGYTL. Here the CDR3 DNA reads TGTGCCGGTAGTCCGGACAGGGGGAGCGACTATGGCTACACCTTG.

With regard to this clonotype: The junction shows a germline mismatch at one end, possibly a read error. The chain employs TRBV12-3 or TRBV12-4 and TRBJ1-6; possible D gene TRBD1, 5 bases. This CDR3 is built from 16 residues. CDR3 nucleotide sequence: TGCTCCAGCAGTTTTGGCGGGGGTTTCTATAATACACCCCTCCACTTT. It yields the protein CSSSFGGGFYNTPLHF.

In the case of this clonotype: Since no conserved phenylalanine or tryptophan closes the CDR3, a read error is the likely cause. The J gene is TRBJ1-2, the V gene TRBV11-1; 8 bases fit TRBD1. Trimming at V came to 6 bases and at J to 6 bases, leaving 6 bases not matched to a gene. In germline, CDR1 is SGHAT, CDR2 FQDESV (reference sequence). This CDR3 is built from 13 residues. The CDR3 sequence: CASSLKQGDGYTI. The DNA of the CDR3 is TGTGCCAGCAGTTTAAAACAGGGGGATGGCTACACCATC.

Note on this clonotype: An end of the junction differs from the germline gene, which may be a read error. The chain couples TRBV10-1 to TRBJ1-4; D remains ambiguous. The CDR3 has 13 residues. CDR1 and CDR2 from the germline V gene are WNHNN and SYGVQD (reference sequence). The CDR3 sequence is CASSVGSSEKLLF. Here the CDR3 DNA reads TGCGCCAGCAGTGTCGGCAGTTCCGAAAAACTGCTTTTT.

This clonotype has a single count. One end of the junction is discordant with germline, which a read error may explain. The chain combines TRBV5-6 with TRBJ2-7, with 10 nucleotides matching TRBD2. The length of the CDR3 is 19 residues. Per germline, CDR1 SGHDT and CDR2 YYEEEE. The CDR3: CASSLSASGSPGGFYEQYF. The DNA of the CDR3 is TGTGCCAGTAGCTTGAGTGCTAGCGGGAGTCCCGGTGGGTTCTACGAGCAGTACTTC. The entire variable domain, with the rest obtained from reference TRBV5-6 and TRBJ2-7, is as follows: DAGVTQSPTHLIKTRGQQVTLRCSPKSGHDTVSWYQQALGQGPQFIFQYYEEEERQRGNFPDRFSGHQFPNYSSELNVNALLLGDSALYLCASSLSASGSPGGFYEQYFGPGTRLTVT.

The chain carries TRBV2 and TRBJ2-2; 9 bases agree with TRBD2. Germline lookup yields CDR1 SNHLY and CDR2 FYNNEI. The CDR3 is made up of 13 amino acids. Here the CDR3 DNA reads TGTGCTAGCCAGGGACTAGCCGCCGGGGAGCTGTTTTTT. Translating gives CASQGLAAGELFF.

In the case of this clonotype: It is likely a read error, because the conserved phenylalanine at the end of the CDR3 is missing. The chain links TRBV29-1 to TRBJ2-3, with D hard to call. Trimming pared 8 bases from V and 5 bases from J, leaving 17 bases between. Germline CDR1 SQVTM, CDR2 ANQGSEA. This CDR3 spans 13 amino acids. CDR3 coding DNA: TGCAGCATGGGAATAGAGGCAGGAGATACGCAGTATTAT. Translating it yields CSMGIEAGDTQYY.